The 23 T cell receptor beta chains given below trace back to one sample, sequenced in a study of T cell responses to AZD1222 COVID-19 vaccine. Sequencing used immunoSEQ multiplex PCR; TCRdb keeps in-frame clones, though not all of them. This sample carries some 120,000 clones, about 79% of them seen once, and the ten largest clones take about 29%. This material consisted of peripheral blood, taken 28 days after the second AZD1222 dose. The source is an adult who received the AZD1222 COVID-19 vaccine.

CDR3 sequence (DNA): TGCGCCAGCAGCTGGGCCGGGACAGGCTACGAGCAGTACTTC. Protein sequence: CASSWAGTGYEQYF. The genes are TRBV5-1 and TRBJ2-7, with TRBD1 identical over 8 bases. Germline trimming cut 3 bases from V and 3 bases from J; bases unmatched to any gene: 5. The germline gives CDR1 SGHRS, CDR2 YFSETQ. The CDR3 covers 14 residues. The whole variable domain, filled in from reference TRBV5-1 and TRBJ2-7, reads KAGVTQTPRYLIKTRGQQVTLSCSPISGHRSVSWYQQTPGQGLQFLFEYFSETQRNKGNFPGRFSGRQFSNSRSEMNVSTLELGDSALYLCASSWAGTGYEQYFGPGTRLTVT.

Here the CDR3 DNA reads TGTGCCAGCTCACGACCAGGGTCAGATACGCAGTATTTT. It codes for CASSRPGSDTQYF. The gene calls are TRBV18 and TRBJ2-3; TRBD1 might be the D (5 bases). Trimming removed 4 bases from V and 4 bases from J, with 9 bases in between. This CDR3 has 13 amino acids. Germline-derived CDR1 and CDR2 are KGHSH and LQKENI.

Written as DNA, the CDR3 is TGTGCCAGCAGTCCTTGGCCGAAAGAGACCCAGTACTTC. Translation: CASSPWPKETQYF. The chain carries TRBV5-5 and TRBJ2-5; D uncertain. Trimming removed 5 bases at V and 3 bases at J, with 11 bases between. CDR3 length equals 13 residues. Germline V gene lookup returns CDR1 SGHKS and CDR2 YYEKEE (reference sequence).

The rearrangement links TRBV18 to TRBJ1-6; a weak D match, TRBD1 (5 bases). The germline gives CDR1 KGHSH, CDR2 LQKENI. Trimming removed 1 base at V and 6 bases at J, with 13 bases between. CDR3 length equals 16 residues. CDR3 amino acids: CASSPQQAGPNSPLHF. The CDR3 DNA follows: TGTGCCAGCTCACCACAACAGGCAGGTCCTAATTCACCCCTCCACTTT. The full variable domain, with the rest looked up from reference TRBV18 and TRBJ1-6, is NAGVMQNPRHLVRRRGQEARLRCSPMKGHSHVYWYRQLPEEGLKFMVYLQKENIIDESGMPKERFSAEFPKEGPSILRIQQVVRGDSAAYFCASSPQQAGPNSPLHFGNGTRLTVT.

The chain is built from TRBV9 and TRBJ2-5; 9 nucleotides line up with TRBD2. Losses at the gene ends were 3 bases for V and 4 bases for J; bases not matched to a gene: 13. The CDR3 sequence is 17 residues long. The germline V gene has CDR1 SGDLS and CDR2 YYNGEE. The CDR3 is CASSAQAGGRQGETQYF. The DNA for the CDR3 is TGTGCCAGCAGCGCGCAAGCGGGGGGCCGACAGGGAGAGACCCAGTACTTC.

The chain is built from TRBV18 and TRBJ2-7; D is possibly TRBD2 (5 bases). V was clipped by 0 bases and J by 2 bases, with 8 bases between them. Germline V gives CDR1 KGHSH, CDR2 LQKENI. The CDR3 runs 14 residues. The CDR3: CASSPPGVPYEQYF. CDR3 nucleotides: TGTGCCAGCTCACCACCCGGGGTTCCCTACGAGCAGTACTTC.

The chain links TRBV18 to TRBJ2-7, with no clear D. Trimming removed 2 bases from V and 4 bases from J, with 12 bases in between. Germline V CDR1 and CDR2: KGHSH, LQKENI. There are 14 residues in the CDR3. DNA for the CDR3: TGTGCCAGCTCACCAGAATCTGGGCCATACGAGCAGTACTTC. Translating it yields CASSPESGPYEQYF.

V and J are TRBV9 and TRBJ2-5; D is possibly TRBD1 (6 bases). V shed 4 bases and J shed 2 bases, with 12 bases lying between them. CDR1 and CDR2 from the germline V gene are SGDLS and YYNGEE. The CDR3 has 14 residues. The CDR3 spells CASSTQGIQETQYF. CDR3 nucleotide sequence: TGTGCCAGCAGCACTCAGGGGATTCAAGAGACCCAGTACTTC. The full variable domain, in which reference TRBV9 and TRBJ2-5 provide the parts outside the CDR3, is DSGVTQTPKHLITATGQRVTLRCSPRSGDLSVYWYQQSLDQGLQFLIQYYNGEERAKGNILERFSAQQFPDLHSELNLSSLELGDSALYFCASSTQGIQETQYFGPGTRLLVL.

The chain links TRBV7-9 to TRBJ1-2; maybe TRBD1 (6 bases). Trimming stripped 2 bases from V and 8 bases from J, with 12 bases between. Germline values: CDR1 SEHNR, CDR2 FQNEAQ (reference sequence). This CDR3 is built from 13 residues. Here the CDR3 DNA reads TGTGCCAGCAGCTTAAGGGGGGACCTCGGCTACACCTTC. This translates into CASSLRGDLGYTF.

The chain links TRBV5-8 to TRBJ1-1; tentatively, D is TRBD1 (6 bases). The CDR3 is 16 amino acids. Germline V CDR1 and CDR2: SGHTS, YDEGEE. V was shortened by 4 bases and J by 3 bases, with 19 bases between the two germline ends. Here the CDR3 reads CASSLGRRGSYTEAFF. CDR3 in DNA: TGTGCCAGCAGCCTCGGGCGGAGGGGGAGTTACACTGAAGCTTTCTTT. Looking up the rest from reference TRBV5-8 and TRBJ1-1 gives the full variable domain: EAGVTQSPTHLIKTRGQQATLRCSPISGHTSVYWYQQALGLGLQFLLWYDEGEERNRGNFPPRFSGRQFPNYSSELNVNALELEDSALYLCASSLGRRGSYTEAFFGQGTRLTVV.

The rearrangement links TRBV4-1 to TRBJ1-4, with 7 positions matching TRBD1. This CDR3 region has 15 residues. The J segment lost 4 bases and the V segment lost 5 bases, leaving 7 bases of the junction unmatched. Germline V CDR1 and CDR2: MGHRA, YSYEKL. CDR3 DNA sequence: TGCGCCAGCAGCAAGCCGGACAGGCTTAATGAAAAACTGTTTTTT. It codes for CASSKPDRLNEKLFF.

Worth noting for this clone: Relative to the germline gene, one junction end is altered; a read error may explain this. The rearrangement joins TRBV6-1 to TRBJ2-7; a weak D match, TRBD1 (5 bases). The germline gives CDR1 MNHNS, CDR2 SASEGT. This CDR3 is built from 12 residues. CDR3 sequence: CASSDGRVYDKF. The CDR3 DNA follows: TGTGCCAGCAGTGACGGCAGGGTTTATGACAAATTC.

This clone has a handful of counts. This CDR3 is also generated by other DNA sequences in the sample. The genes are TRBV19 and TRBJ1-5, with 9 nucleotides matching TRBD1. CDR3 length: 14 residues. The junction had 4 bases not matched to a gene; V was cut back by 6 bases and J by 4 bases. Germline loops: CDR1 LNHDA, CDR2 SQIVND (reference sequence). CDR3 bases: TGTGCCAGTAGATACGGGACAGGGAATCAGCCCCAGCATTTT. Its protein product is CASRYGTGNQPQHF.

In its sample, this clone was seen a few times. The chain uses TRBV6-5 and TRBJ2-2; tentative D call: TRBD1 (6 bases). The V end lost 11 bases, the J end lost 0 bases, and 10 bases lay between the germline ends. This CDR3 is 13 amino acids long. Germline V gene sequence: CDR1 MNHEY, CDR2 SVGAGI. CDR3 in amino acids: CAVRQANTGELFF. As DNA, the CDR3 is TGTGCCGTTCGACAGGCGAACACCGGGGAGCTGTTTTTT.

This clone turned up a few times. The chain uses TRBV15 and TRBJ2-6; 9 nucleotides align to TRBD1. The CDR3 runs 17 residues. Looked up from germline, CDR1 is LNHNV and CDR2 is YYDKDF (reference sequence). The V segment lost 1 base and the J segment 0 bases; nucleotides outside the gene matches: 1. In DNA, the CDR3 is TGTGCCACCAGCAGAGGACAGGGGGGCTCTGGGGCCAACGTCCTGACTTTC. As protein: CATSRGQGGSGANVLTF.

The CDR3 nucleotides are TGTGCCAGCAGCCAGGGGAGTCCAGGGAACACTGAAGCTTTCTTT. Translated, it gives CASSQGSPGNTEAFF. V and J are TRBV3-1 (or the pseudogene TRBV3-2) and TRBJ1-1; D not certain. The CDR3 spans 15 residues. Germline CDR1 LGHDT, CDR2 YNNKEL (reference sequence). The V end lost 3 bases, the J end lost 1 base, and 12 bases lay between the germline ends.

V and J are TRBV6-5 and TRBJ2-4, with 7 bases fitting TRBD2. V was pared by 8 bases and J by 0 bases, with 4 bases of the junction left unmatched. The germline V gene has CDR1 MNHEY and CDR2 SVGAGI. The CDR3 runs to 14 residues. In nucleotides, the CDR3 is TGTGCCAGCGGGGAGGGGTCAGCCAAAAACATTCAGTACTTC. This gives the protein CASGEGSAKNIQYF.

The V and J genes are TRBV18 and TRBJ1-1; D remains ambiguous. The CDR3 covers 13 residues. The germline V and J ends were trimmed by 2 bases and 5 bases, with 9 bases remaining between them. CDR1 is KGHSH and CDR2 is LQKENI in the germline V gene. CDR3 protein: CASSPSRETEAFF. The CDR3 DNA is TGTGCCAGCTCACCAAGCCGGGAGACTGAAGCTTTCTTT.

V usage is TRBV6-5 and J usage is TRBJ1-1; the D is unclear. V gave up 2 bases and J gave up 11 bases, with 9 bases separating them. This CDR3 has 11 residues. Germline assignment: CDR1 MNHEY and CDR2 SVGAGI. CDR3 sequence reads: CASSYLGWAFF. CDR3 nucleotide sequence: TGTGCCAGCAGTTACCTAGGGTGGGCTTTCTTT.

The chain recombines TRBV6-5 with TRBJ2-7; 7 positions agree with TRBD2. This CDR3 is built from 15 residues. In germline, CDR1 is MNHEY, CDR2 SVGAGI. V lost 9 bases to trimming and J lost 4 bases; unmatched junction nucleotides: 15. CDR3: CASKKVMAGGYEQYF. The CDR3 bases are TGTGCCAGTAAGAAGGTAATGGCCGGGGGGTACGAGCAGTACTTC.

This clone has a handful of counts. The chain's CDR3 is CASTLAGVPYEQYF. In DNA form, the CDR3 reads TGTGCCAGCACCCTAGCGGGGGTCCCCTACGAGCAGTACTTC. The V and J genes are TRBV5-6 and TRBJ2-7; 10 bases align to TRBD2. The CDR3 length is 14 residues. CDR1 SGHDT and CDR2 YYEEEE come from the germline V gene. With 6 bases clipped from V and 2 bases from J, the junction kept 5 bases outside the gene matches.

The J gene is TRBJ2-5, the V gene TRBV6-2 or TRBV6-3, with D perhaps TRBD2 (6 bases). CDR1 and CDR2 (germline): MNHEY, SVGEGT. V lost 5 bases and J 2 bases, leaving 18 bases between the germline ends. This CDR3 is built from 16 residues. The CDR3 region is CASSLQQDRGQETQYF. In DNA form, the CDR3 reads TGTGCCAGCAGTCTCCAACAGGACCGGGGGCAAGAGACCCAGTACTTC.

This sequence joins TRBV6-2 or TRBV6-3 and TRBJ1-5, with 7 bases identical to TRBD1. V lost 2 bases and J lost 4; bases outside the gene matches: 20. Looked up from germline, CDR1 is MNHEY and CDR2 is SVGEGT. The CDR3 has 20 amino acids. CDR3 region: CASSYPKGAGSPRPNQPQHF. CDR3 DNA sequence: TGTGCCAGCAGTTACCCGAAGGGGGCAGGTAGCCCGCGACCTAATCAGCCCCAGCATTTT.